These 31 T cell receptor beta chains came from one sample sequenced in a study of blood T cell repertoires in COVID-19. Some clones are missing from TCRdb's copy, which holds only in-frame ones; the method was immunoSEQ multiplex PCR. Found here are 50,000 or so clones, 70% to 90% of them singletons; the top ten hold 25% to 30%. Sequenced: peripheral blood. The source is a human donor in a cohort sampled during active COVID-19.

This sequence joins TRBV7-9 and TRBJ1-6; 9 bases align to TRBD1. V trimming: 5 bases; J trimming: 7 bases; junction bases outside the gene matches: 6. CDR1 is SEHNR and CDR2 is FQNEAQ in the germline V gene (reference sequence). The CDR3 has 15 residues. CDR3 nucleotides: TGTGCCAGCAGCCCAGGACAGGGGAAGAATTCACCCCTCCACTTT. Its translation: CASSPGQGKNSPLHF.

The chain recombines TRBV6-5 with TRBJ2-1; maybe TRBD2 (7 bases). Germline assignment: CDR1 MNHEY and CDR2 SVGAGI. The CDR3 is made up of 15 amino acids. V lost 4 bases, J lost 9 bases, and 19 bases lay in between. DNA of the CDR3: TGTGCCAGCAGTTGGTTTGGGGGGAGGGGGGCTGAGCAGTTCTTC. The encoded protein is CASSWFGGRGAEQFF.

The V and J genes are TRBV3-1 (or the pseudogene TRBV3-2) and TRBJ1-2; no reliable D call. With 1 base removed from V and 8 bases from J, the gap between germline ends came to 8 bases. The CDR3 spans 12 residues. CDR1 is LGHDT and CDR2 is YNNKEL in the germline V gene (reference sequence). The CDR3 loop is CASSQGARGYTF. CDR3 coding DNA: TGTGCCAGCAGCCAAGGGGCAAGAGGCTACACCTTC.

In its sample, this clone was seen a few times. J is TRBJ2-7 and V is TRBV24-1; TRBD2 aligns across 9 bases. Germline CDR1 and CDR2: KGHDR and SFDVKD. The length of the CDR3 is 15 residues. The junction had 8 bases not matched to a gene; V was cut back by 4 bases and J by 5 bases. DNA for the CDR3: TGTGCCACCAGTGAGGCGGGAGGGCCTCACGACGAGCAGTACTTC. Encoded protein: CATSEAGGPHDEQYF.

The chain is built from TRBV3-1 (or the pseudogene TRBV3-2) and TRBJ1-1; the D is unclear. The CDR3 has 14 residues. Germline CDR1 LGHDT, CDR2 YNNKEL (reference sequence). V was shortened by 2 bases and J by 0 bases, with 7 bases between the two germline ends. CDR3 sequence (DNA): TGTGCCAGCAGCCAAAGGGAGGTGAACACTGAAGCTTTCTTT. Protein sequence: CASSQREVNTEAFF.

The chain combines TRBV7-8 with TRBJ2-1; D might be TRBD2 (5 bases). Germline V CDR1 and CDR2: SGHVS, FQNEAQ. The CDR3 consists of 15 residues. V was pared by 2 bases and J by 5 bases, with 13 bases between. CDR3: CASSLRRAFDNEQFF. CDR3 coding DNA: TGTGCCAGCAGCTTAAGGCGGGCCTTCGACAATGAGCAGTTCTTC. The full variable domain, in which reference TRBV7-8 and TRBJ2-1 provide the parts outside the CDR3, is GAGVSQSPRYKVAKRGQDVALRCDPISGHVSLFWYQQALGQGPEFLTYFQNEAQLDKSGLPSDRFFAERPEGSVSTLKIQRTQQEDSAVYLCASSLRRAFDNEQFFGPGTRLTVL.

The J gene is TRBJ1-2, the V gene TRBV6-6; tentative D call: TRBD1 (5 bases). This CDR3 is built from 15 residues. V was cut by 0 bases and J by 6 bases, with 14 bases left in between. The V gene's germline CDR1 is MNHNY and CDR2 SVGAGI (reference sequence). Written as DNA, the CDR3 is TGTGCCAGCAGTTACTCGCAGGGCGCATTAGATGGCTACACCTTC. It is translated as CASSYSQGALDGYTF.

The chain employs TRBV19 and TRBJ2-3, with D possibly TRBD2 on 7 matching bases. The CDR3 has 16 amino acids. Trimming pared 1 base from V and 0 bases from J, leaving 11 bases between. Per the germline V gene, CDR1 is LNHDA and CDR2 is SQIVND (reference sequence). In nucleotides, the CDR3 is TGTGCCAGTAGTATAGTGGGGGGGCACAGCACAGATACGCAGTATTTT. This encodes CASSIVGGHSTDTQYF.

This sequence joins TRBV4-2 and TRBJ2-1, with 10 positions matching TRBD2. The CDR3 totals 17 residues. The J segment lost 4 bases and the V segment lost 0 bases, leaving 6 bases of the junction unmatched. Germline lookup yields CDR1 LGHNA and CDR2 YNFKEQ. CDR3 DNA: TGTGCCAGCAGCCAAGATTGGGGGACTAGCGAGTACAATGAGCAGTTCTTC. It yields the protein CASSQDWGTSEYNEQFF.

The CDR3 spells CASRETGGNYGYTF. DNA for the CDR3: TGTGCCAGCAGGGAGACAGGAGGTAACTATGGCTACACCTTC. V is TRBV2 and J is TRBJ1-2; D is possibly TRBD1 (6 bases). CDR1 and CDR2 from the germline V gene are SNHLY and FYNNEI. The CDR3 consists of 14 residues. Trimming took 6 bases from V and 1 from J, leaving 12 bases between them. The full variable domain, completed using reference TRBV2 and TRBJ1-2, is EPEVTQTPSHQVTQMGQEVILRCVPISNHLYFYWYRQILGQKVEFLVSFYNNEISEKSEIFDDQFSVERPDGSNFTLKIRSTKLEDSAMYFCASRETGGNYGYTFGSGTRLTVV.

J is TRBJ2-3 and V is TRBV15; 11 bases map to TRBD2. The V gene's germline CDR1 is LNHNV and CDR2 YYDKDF (reference sequence). The CDR3 consists of 17 residues. The V segment lost 7 bases and the J segment 2 bases; nucleotides outside the gene matches: 11. CDR3 nucleotide sequence: TGTGCCACCAAAGGGGGGACTAGCGGATTATACACAGATACGCAGTATTTT. Encoded protein: CATKGGTSGLYTDTQYF.

This clone was seen once. DNA for the CDR3: TGTGCCAGTAGTACTGGACAGACCTACGAGCAGTACTTC. This codes for CASSTGQTYEQYF. The chain is built from TRBV19 and TRBJ2-7; D might be TRBD1 (6 bases). This CDR3 comprises 13 residues. Germline V gives CDR1 LNHDA, CDR2 SQIVND (reference sequence). Trimming took 4 bases from V and 2 from J, leaving 9 bases between them.

This chain connects TRBV28 to TRBJ2-1, with 8 bases identical to TRBD1. Germline V lookup: CDR1 MDHEN, CDR2 SYDVKM. Trimming took 5 bases from V and 8 from J; bases not matched to a gene: 8. CDR3 size: 14 residues. CDR3 bases: TGTGCCAGCAGTACCCCGGACAGGGAGGATGAGCAGTTCTTC. Its translation is CASSTPDREDEQFF.

The gene calls are TRBV5-1 and TRBJ2-5; D is possibly TRBD1 (6 bases). The CDR3 sequence is 15 residues long. The ends were cut back, 0 bases at V and 5 bases at J, with 14 bases in the middle. Per germline, CDR1 SGHRS and CDR2 YFSETQ. This CDR3 reads CASSLAETGTETQYF. CDR3 coding DNA: TGCGCCAGCAGCTTGGCGGAAACAGGGACGGAGACCCAGTACTTC.

This sequence joins TRBV7-2 and TRBJ1-6; 8 bases are a match to TRBD1. This CDR3 has 16 residues. The J segment lost 8 bases and the V segment lost 5 bases, leaving 11 bases of the junction unmatched. Germline CDR1 and CDR2: SGHTA and FQGNSA. The CDR3 loop is CASSPVTGTGDSPLHF. DNA of the CDR3: TGTGCCAGCAGCCCCGTCACCGGGACAGGAGATTCACCCCTCCACTTT.

The V call is TRBV2, the J call TRBJ1-1, with D maybe TRBD1 (6 bases). In germline, CDR1 is SNHLY, CDR2 FYNNEI. Trimming took off 6 bases at V and 7 bases at J, with 15 bases between the two ends. This CDR3 region has 13 residues. The DNA of the CDR3 is TGTGCCAGCAGGAGGACAGTTGCAGGTGAAGCTTTCTTT. Translating gives CASRRTVAGEAFF. Based on the CDR3 plus reference TRBV2 and TRBJ1-1, the full variable domain is EPEVTQTPSHQVTQMGQEVILRCVPISNHLYFYWYRQILGQKVEFLVSFYNNEISEKSEIFDDQFSVERPDGSNFTLKIRSTKLEDSAMYFCASRRTVAGEAFFGQGTRLTVV.

This chain links TRBV6-6 with TRBJ1-5; D gene ambiguous. The CDR3 totals 13 residues. Germline values: CDR1 MNHNY, CDR2 SVGAGI (reference sequence). V lost 7 bases to trimming and J lost 2 bases, with 9 bases between them. CDR3 sequence reads: CASNQEGNQPQHF. CDR3 in DNA: TGTGCCAGCAATCAGGAGGGCAATCAGCCCCAGCATTTT.

This rearrangement joins TRBV30 to TRBJ1-1; D is perhaps TRBD1 (6 bases). Germline CDR1 is GTSNPN and CDR2 is SVGIG (reference sequence). This CDR3 spans 10 amino acids. Trimming pared 7 bases from V and 11 bases from J, leaving 14 bases between. CDR3 residues: CASPRRGAFF. As DNA, the CDR3 is TGTGCCTCCCCTAGAAGGGGGGCTTTCTTT. Full variable domain (missing parts from reference TRBV30 and TRBJ1-1): SQTIHQWPATLVQPVGSPLSLECTVEGTSNPNLYWYRQAAGRGLQLLFYSVGIGQISSEVPQNLSASRPQDRQFILSSKKLLLSDSGFYLCASPRRGAFFGQGTRLTVV.

Only a few counts were recorded for this clone. The chain recombines TRBV5-1 with TRBJ2-7; 9 bases are a match to TRBD1. The CDR3 has 14 residues. Trimming cost V 2 bases and J 2 bases; bases outside gene matches: 2. Looked up from germline, CDR1 is SGHRS and CDR2 is YFSETQ. In DNA, the CDR3 is TGCGCCAGCAGCTTACAGGGGGCGGCCTACGAGCAGTACTTC. Amino acid sequence: CASSLQGAAYEQYF.

V is TRBV7-2 and J is TRBJ1-2; D perhaps matches TRBD1 (6 bases). Deletions cut 5 bases from V and 7 bases from J, with 20 bases between. Per the germline V gene, CDR1 is SGHTA and CDR2 is FQGNSA. The CDR3 extends over 15 amino acids. This CDR3 is CASSPNPDSLGGYTF. CDR3 sequence (DNA): TGTGCCAGCAGCCCGAACCCGGACAGTCTTGGTGGCTACACCTTC.

The chain couples TRBV9 to TRBJ2-2; TRBD2 aligns across 9 bases. Germline values: CDR1 SGDLS, CDR2 YYNGEE. Trimming cost V 0 bases and J 3 bases; bases outside gene matches: 3. This CDR3 comprises 16 residues. CDR3 sequence: CASSVGGRGYTGELFF. The CDR3 nucleotides read TGTGCCAGCAGCGTAGGCGGGAGGGGGTACACCGGGGAGCTGTTTTTT.

The chain has TRBV7-9 and TRBJ2-7; TRBD1 matches at 7 bases. The CDR3 has 14 residues. In germline, CDR1 is SEHNR, CDR2 FQNEAQ (reference sequence). Germline trimming cut 5 bases from V and 1 base from J; bases unmatched to any gene: 5. The CDR3 loop is CASSPGQLSYEQYF. CDR3 bases: TGTGCCAGCAGCCCGGGACAGCTATCCTACGAGCAGTACTTC.

This chain links TRBV5-6 with TRBJ2-3, with a weak D call TRBD1 (6 bases). CDR1 is SGHDT and CDR2 is YYEEEE in the germline V gene. This CDR3 has 12 residues. V was cut by 5 bases and J by 6 bases, with 10 bases left in between. CDR3 nucleotides: TGTGCCAGCAGGAGACAGGTGGATACGCAGTATTTT. Residues: CASRRQVDTQYF.

The chain joins TRBV6-5 to TRBJ1-1; 7 nucleotides align to TRBD1. The CDR3 length is 15 residues. Germline V gene data show CDR1 as MNHEY and CDR2 as SVGAGI. The V segment lost 2 bases and the J segment 4 bases; nucleotides outside the gene matches: 7. CDR3 protein: CASSYGAGGITEAFF. CDR3 nucleotide sequence: TGTGCCAGCAGTTACGGGGCAGGGGGGATCACTGAAGCTTTCTTT.

The V and J genes are TRBV5-5 and TRBJ1-5, with TRBD1 matching over 8 bases. The V gene's germline CDR1 is SGHKS and CDR2 YYEKEE (reference sequence). The CDR3 length is 16 residues. V was pared by 3 bases and J by 6 bases, with 11 bases of the junction left unmatched. The CDR3 loop is CASSSYSDRVTQPQHF. In DNA, the CDR3 is TGTGCCAGCAGCTCTTATTCGGACAGGGTGACTCAGCCCCAGCATTTT. Full variable domain (outside the CDR3, taken from reference TRBV5-5 and TRBJ1-5): DAGVTQSPTHLIKTRGQQVTLRCSPISGHKSVSWYQQVLGQGPQFIFQYYEKEERGRGNFPDRFSARQFPNYSSELNVNALLLGDSALYLCASSSYSDRVTQPQHFGDGTRLSIL.

In its sample, this clone was seen once. The chain's CDR3 is CASSPGTGGRGLFF. The DNA of the CDR3 is TGTGCCAGCAGCCCTGGAACAGGGGGCCGAGGACTGTTTTTT. V gene TRBV7-9 combines with J gene TRBJ1-4; 9 bases align to TRBD1. Per the germline V gene, CDR1 is SEHNR and CDR2 is FQNEAQ (reference sequence). The V and J ends lost 5 bases and 13 bases, in that order; junction bases with no gene match: 11. The CDR3 totals 14 residues.

This chain uses TRBV6-2 or TRBV6-3 with TRBJ2-2, with 7 bases fitting TRBD2. CDR3 length: 16 amino acids. Losses at the gene ends were 4 bases for V and 4 bases for J; bases not matched to a gene: 9. Germline V CDR1 and CDR2: MNHEY, SVGEGT. Written as DNA, the CDR3 is TGTGCCAGCAGTTGGGTCACAGCGGGACTCACCGGGGAGCTGTTTTTT. It specifies CASSWVTAGLTGELFF.

The chain links TRBV5-4 to TRBJ2-7; possible D gene TRBD2, 6 bases. This CDR3 comprises 15 residues. Germline CDR1 SGHNT, CDR2 YYREEE (reference sequence). V shed 4 bases and J shed 0 bases, with 14 bases lying between them. The CDR3 DNA reads as TGTGCCAGCAGCCCCGGTGGAGGGACCTCCTACGAGCAGTACTTC. Encoded protein: CASSPGGGTSYEQYF.

This clone was counted a single time. The rearrangement links TRBV7-3 to TRBJ2-5, with D possibly being TRBD2 (7 bases). Trimming removed 0 bases from V and 0 bases from J, with 11 bases in between. Germline V gene data show CDR1 as SGHTA and CDR2 as FQGTGA. CDR3 length: 16 amino acids. CDR3 amino acids: CASSLTGGPYQETQYF. The CDR3 nucleotides read TGTGCCAGCAGCTTAACGGGGGGGCCGTACCAAGAGACCCAGTACTTC.

The chain joins TRBV3-1 (or the pseudogene TRBV3-2) to TRBJ2-4; D may be TRBD1 (5 bases). Deletions cut 3 bases from V and 11 bases from J, with 14 bases between. The CDR3 covers 13 residues. The germline gives CDR1 LGHDT, CDR2 YNNKEL (reference sequence). The DNA for the CDR3 is TGTGCCAGCAGCCAGGCCAGGGTCTCGGTTCAGTACTTC. Its translation: CASSQARVSVQYF.

The chain is built from TRBV7-9 and TRBJ1-2; 9 positions match TRBD1. V was pared by 6 bases and J by 8 bases, with 7 bases of the junction left unmatched. The CDR3 consists of 13 residues. Looked up from germline, CDR1 is SEHNR and CDR2 is FQNEAQ (reference sequence). CDR3 DNA: TGTGCCAGCAGGCTATCAACAGGGGGCGGCTACACCTTC. Its protein is CASRLSTGGGYTF.